Sequencing of this T cell receptor beta chain was carried out in a study of control samples from healthy donors and cancer patients. The V gene's germline CDR1 is WNHNN and CDR2 SYGVQD (reference sequence). The CDR3 runs 15 residues. Trimming left V 2 bases short and J 1 base short, with 10 bases between. Assay: immunoSEQ multiplex PCR; the TCRdb copy retains only in-frame clones and omits some. The table lists approximately 190,000 clones, about nine tenths of them singletons. The receptor's source is a man under 40 in good health. The sample was blood. The chain recombines TRBV10-1 with TRBJ2-3, with D tentatively TRBD1 or TRBD2 (5 bases each). Here the CDR3 reads CASSEGGPGTDTQYF. The CDR3 nucleotides are TGCGCCAGCAGTGAGGGGGGTCCGGGCACAGATACGCAGTATTTT.